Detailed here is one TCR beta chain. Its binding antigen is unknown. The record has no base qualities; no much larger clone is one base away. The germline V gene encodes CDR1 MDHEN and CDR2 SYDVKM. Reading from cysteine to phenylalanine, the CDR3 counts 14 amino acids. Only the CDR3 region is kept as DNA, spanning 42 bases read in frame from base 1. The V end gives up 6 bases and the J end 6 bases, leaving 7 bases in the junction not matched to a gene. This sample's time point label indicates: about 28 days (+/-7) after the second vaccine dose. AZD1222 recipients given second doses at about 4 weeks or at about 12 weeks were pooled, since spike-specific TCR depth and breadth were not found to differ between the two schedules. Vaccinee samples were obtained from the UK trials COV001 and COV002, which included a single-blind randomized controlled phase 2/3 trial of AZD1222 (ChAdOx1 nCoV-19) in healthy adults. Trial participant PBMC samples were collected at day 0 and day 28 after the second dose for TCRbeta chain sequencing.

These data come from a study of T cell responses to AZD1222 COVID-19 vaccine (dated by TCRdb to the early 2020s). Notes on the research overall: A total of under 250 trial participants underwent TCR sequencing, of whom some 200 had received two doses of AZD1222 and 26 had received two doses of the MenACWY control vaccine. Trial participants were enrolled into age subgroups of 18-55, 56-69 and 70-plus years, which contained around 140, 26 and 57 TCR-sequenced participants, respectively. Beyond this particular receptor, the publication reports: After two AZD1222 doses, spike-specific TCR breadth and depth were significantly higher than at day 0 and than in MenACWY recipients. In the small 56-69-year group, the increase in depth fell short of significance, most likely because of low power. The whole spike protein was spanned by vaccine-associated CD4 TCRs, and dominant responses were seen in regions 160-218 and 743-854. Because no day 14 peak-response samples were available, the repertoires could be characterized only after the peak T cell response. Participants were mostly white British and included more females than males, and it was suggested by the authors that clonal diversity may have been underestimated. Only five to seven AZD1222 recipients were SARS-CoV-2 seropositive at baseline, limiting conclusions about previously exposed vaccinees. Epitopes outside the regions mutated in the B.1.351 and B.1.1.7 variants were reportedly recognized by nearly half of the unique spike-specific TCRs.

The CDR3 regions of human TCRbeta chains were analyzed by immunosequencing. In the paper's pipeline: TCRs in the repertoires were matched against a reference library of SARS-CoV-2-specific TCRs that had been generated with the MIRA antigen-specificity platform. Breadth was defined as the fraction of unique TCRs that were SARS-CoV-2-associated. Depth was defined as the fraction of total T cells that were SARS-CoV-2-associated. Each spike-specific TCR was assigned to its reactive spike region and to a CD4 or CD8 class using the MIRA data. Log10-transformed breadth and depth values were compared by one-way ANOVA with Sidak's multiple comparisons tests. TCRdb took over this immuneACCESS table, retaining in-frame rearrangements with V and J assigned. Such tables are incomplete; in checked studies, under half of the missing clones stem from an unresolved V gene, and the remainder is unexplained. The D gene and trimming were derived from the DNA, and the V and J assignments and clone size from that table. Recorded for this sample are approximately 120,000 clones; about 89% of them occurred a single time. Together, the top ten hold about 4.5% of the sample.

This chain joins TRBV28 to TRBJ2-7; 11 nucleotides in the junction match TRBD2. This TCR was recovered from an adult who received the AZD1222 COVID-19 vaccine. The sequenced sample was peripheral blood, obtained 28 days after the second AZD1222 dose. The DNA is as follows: TGTGCCAGCAGGCAAATAGCGGGAGGGCCCGAGCAGTACTTC. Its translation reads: CASRQIAGGPEQYF.